This T cell receptor beta chain stems from a study of cytomegalovirus exposure and HLA in healthy donors. To note about this clone: The antigen is undetermined.

Measured with immunoSEQ multiplex PCR; TCRdb has only the in-frame clones, and not every one. In the table there are under 200,000 clones, roughly 89% of which are singletons. Findings and caveats of the study: Most TCRs appeared rarely, but some public TCRs recurred in many donors.

Trimming cost V 2 bases and J 3 bases; bases outside gene matches: 7. Looked up from germline, CDR1 is MGHDK and CDR2 is SYGVNS. The CDR3 extends over 16 amino acids. The chain combines TRBV25-1 with TRBJ2-7; 10 bases are a match to TRBD2. The receptor's source is a woman younger than 35 in good health and CMV-seropositive. The sample comprised PBMCs. This chain's CDR3 is CASSENGTSAYYEQYF. CDR3 sequence (DNA): TGTGCCAGCAGTGAAAATGGGACTAGCGCATACTACGAGCAGTACTTC.